The 17 T cell receptor beta chains listed next were all sequenced from one sample in a study of CD8 T cells in Susac syndrome. The RNA input was roughly 0.45 to 1 ug, and it was reverse transcribed with random hexamers. TCRdb fed the immunoSEQ multiplex PCR reads into MiXCR, producing one record per CDR3 protein. This sample has approximately 150,000 distinct CDR3 sequences; roughly 80% occur once, and the top ten carry roughly 0.5%. The sequenced sample consisted of CD8+ T cells from PBMCs. These receptors came from a human donor with multiple sclerosis.

The chain couples TRBV5-1 to TRBJ2-1; D unresolved. The germline V gene encodes CDR1 SGHRS and CDR2 YFSETQ. Between the trimmed V and J ends, which lost 1 base and 4 bases, there was a span of 12 bases. This CDR3 has 15 amino acids. CDR3 residues: CASSLLGLGYNEQFF. CDR3 DNA: TGCGCCAGCAGCTTGTTGGGCCTGGGATACAATGAGCAGTTCTTC. Full variable domain (rest looked up from reference TRBV5-1 and TRBJ2-1): KAGVTQTPRYLIKTRGQQVTLSCSPISGHRSVSWYQQTPGQGLQFLFEYFSETQRNKGNFPGRFSGRQFSNSRSEMNVSTLELGDSALYLCASSLLGLGYNEQFFGPGTRLTVL.

This clonotype was detected once. The chain links TRBV7-6 to TRBJ2-7, with D perhaps being TRBD1 or TRBD2 (5 bases each). The CDR3 spans 13 residues. The germline V gene encodes CDR1 SGHVS and CDR2 FNYEAQ. V was pared by 1 base and J by 5 bases, with 9 bases between. Here the CDR3 DNA reads TGTGCCAGCAGCTTAGGAGAGGGGAACGAGCAGTACTTC. Translated: CASSLGEGNEQYF.

CDR3 DNA: TGCAGTGCCCTTGCCCGGACGGGGGTAATTCTACTCTACAATGAGCAGTTCTTC. It translates to CSALARTGVILLYNEQFF. V and J are TRBV20-1 and TRBJ2-1, with D possibly being TRBD2 (6 bases). The CDR3 is 18 amino acids. Trimming removed 6 bases at V and 3 bases at J, with 27 bases between. The germline CDR1 and CDR2 sequences are DFQATT and SNEGSKA (reference sequence).

The chain's CDR3 is CASSQEWTAWRYGYTF. The CDR3 nucleotides read TGCGCCAGCAGCCAAGAGTGGACGGCTTGGAGATATGGCTACACCTTC. The chain recombines TRBV4-3 with TRBJ1-2; D uncertain. CDR1 is LGHNA and CDR2 is YSLEER in the germline V gene. V lost 0 bases, J lost 5 bases, and 16 bases lay in between. The CDR3 is 16 amino acids.

This chain connects TRBV27 to TRBJ1-4, with TRBD1 identical over 8 bases. Germline V gene data show CDR1 as MNHEY and CDR2 as SMNVEV (reference sequence). Losses at the gene ends were 6 bases for V and 8 bases for J; bases not matched to a gene: 8. The CDR3 has 14 amino acids. Here the CDR3 reads CASSVGQGLEKLFF. The CDR3 nucleotides are TGTGCCAGCAGCGTAGGACAGGGTCTCGAAAAACTGTTTTTT.

V usage is TRBV2 and J usage is TRBJ1-1; no reliable D call. Trimming stripped 0 bases from V and 2 bases from J, with 10 bases between. Germline V gene lookup returns CDR1 SNHLY and CDR2 FYNNEI. This CDR3 has 15 residues. The CDR3 reads CASSEALVGNTEAFF. The CDR3 DNA reads TGTGCCAGCAGTGAAGCGCTCGTGGGCAACACTGAAGCTTTCTTT.

The chain recombines TRBV27 with TRBJ2-5; either TRBD1 or TRBD2 may fit D (6 bases each). Trimming shortened V by 4 bases and J by 5 bases, and 20 bases separated the two germline ends. This CDR3 spans 16 amino acids. Germline CDR1 MNHEY, CDR2 SMNVEV (reference sequence). Here the CDR3 DNA reads TGTGCCAGCAGTTCCGTGCTGAGGGGGGTATGGGAGACCCAGTACTTC. This translates into CASSSVLRGVWETQYF.

The chain recombines TRBV7-2 with TRBJ2-1; D remains unclear. This CDR3 comprises 15 residues. Germline V gives CDR1 SGHTA, CDR2 FQGNSA. The V end was cut by 5 bases, the J end by 4 bases, with 15 bases between. CDR3 residues: CASSPDPLLYNEQFF. The CDR3, as DNA: TGTGCCAGCAGCCCGGACCCCCTCCTGTACAATGAGCAGTTCTTC.

V usage is TRBV11-2 and J usage is TRBJ1-4; TRBD1 aligns across 7 bases. V lost 2 bases and J lost 1; bases outside the gene matches: 1. Germline CDR1 and CDR2: SGHAT and FQNNGV. This CDR3 comprises 15 residues. DNA for the CDR3: TGTGCCAGCAGCTTAAGACAGGGAACTAATGAAAAACTGTTTTTT. Translated: CASSLRQGTNEKLFF.

The rearrangement joins TRBV4-1 to TRBJ1-2, with D possibly TRBD1 on 5 matching bases. Deletions cut 0 bases from V and 4 bases from J, with 18 bases between. The CDR3 is made up of 17 amino acids. Looked up from germline, CDR1 is MGHRA and CDR2 is YSYEKL. The CDR3 bases are TGCGCCAGCAGCCAAGATGCGCTTAGGGACTTACCCTATGGCTACACCTTC. This encodes CASSQDALRDLPYGYTF.

The genes are TRBV24-1 and TRBJ2-1, with 7 positions matching TRBD2. The CDR3 contains 14 residues. Per the germline V gene, CDR1 is KGHDR and CDR2 is SFDVKD. The trim removed 9 bases at V and 9 bases at J, leaving 13 bases unmatched. The CDR3, as DNA: TGTGCCACCGACGGCGGGGGACTATTTCCTGAGCAGTTCTTC. This codes for CATDGGGLFPEQFF.

This chain connects TRBV7-9 to TRBJ2-2; 13 nucleotides line up with TRBD2. Per germline, CDR1 SEHNR and CDR2 FQNEAQ (reference sequence). The CDR3 runs to 18 residues. The V segment lost 4 bases and the J segment 0 bases; nucleotides outside the gene matches: 5. CDR3 nucleotide sequence: TGTGCCAGCAGCTCCGGGACTAGCGGGACCGCGAACACCGGGGAGCTGTTTTTT. The encoded protein is CASSSGTSGTANTGELFF.

The chain links TRBV27 to TRBJ2-7, with no clear D. Germline CDR1 MNHEY, CDR2 SMNVEV (reference sequence). This CDR3 is 14 amino acids long. The ends were cut back, 3 bases at V and 2 bases at J, with 11 bases in the middle. CDR3 sequence: CASSFGGPPYEQYF. CDR3 in DNA: TGTGCCAGCAGTTTTGGTGGGCCGCCCTACGAGCAGTACTTC.

The chain couples TRBV27 to TRBJ2-2; possibly TRBD2 for D (5 bases). Trimming pared 10 bases from V and 6 bases from J, leaving 18 bases between. Germline-derived CDR1 and CDR2 are MNHEY and SMNVEV (reference sequence). The CDR3 sequence is 14 residues long. The CDR3 loop reads CAIKTSTGAGELFF. For the CDR3, the DNA is TGTGCCATCAAGACCAGCACCGGGGCCGGGGAGCTGTTTTTT.

J is TRBJ2-3 and V is TRBV5-4; 11 positions match TRBD2. The trim removed 0 bases at V and 2 bases at J, leaving 5 bases unmatched. CDR1 SGHNT and CDR2 YYREEE come from the germline V gene (reference sequence). This CDR3 contains 17 residues. The CDR3 bases are TGTGCCAGCAGCTTGGCGACTAGCGGGGCCACCACAGATACGCAGTATTTT. This codes for CASSLATSGATTDTQYF.

The V call is TRBV28, the J call TRBJ1-3; maybe TRBD1 (6 bases). Per germline, CDR1 MDHEN and CDR2 SYDVKM. The CDR3 runs to 15 residues. The V end was cut by 7 bases, the J end by 0 bases, with 13 bases between. CDR3 sequence reads: CASIWGLNSGNTIYF. CDR3 sequence (DNA): TGTGCCAGCATTTGGGGGCTAAACTCTGGAAACACCATATATTTT.

In this sample, this clonotype turned up once. The V and J genes are TRBV20-1 and TRBJ2-4; D unresolved. Germline V CDR1 and CDR2: DFQATT, SNEGSKA (reference sequence). The CDR3 runs 15 residues. V dropped 4 bases and J dropped 2 bases, with 15 bases sitting between them. This CDR3 reads CSAIGRVFTKNIQYF. In nucleotides, the CDR3 is TGCAGTGCTATCGGTCGCGTTTTTACCAAAAACATTCAGTACTTC.